This T cell receptor beta chain was found in a study of T cells in Graves' hyperthyroidism and ophthalmopathy. Broader study findings: Blood shared most expanded thyroid clonotypes above 0.001.

Trimming cost V 7 bases and J 3 bases, with 9 bases left between them. This CDR3 comprises 12 residues. RNA transcripts were the template for amplifying TCR beta CDR3 regions. HTBI primers drove first-round RT-PCR of the TCR CDR3. TCRdb re-called the multiplex PCR reads with MiXCR, one entry per CDR3 protein. The table has 700,000 to 950,000 distinct CDR3 sequences, over 35% seen once. This clonotype was observed at least ten times. The antigen is unknown. V and J are TRBV12-3 or TRBV12-4 and TRBJ1-2; D call uncertain. The specimen was blood. This clonotype originated in a woman aged 40-49 years with Graves' hyperthyroidism. The CDR3 nucleotides are TGTGCCAGCAAAGCACATTACTATGGCTACACCTTC. It translates to CASKAHYYGYTF.